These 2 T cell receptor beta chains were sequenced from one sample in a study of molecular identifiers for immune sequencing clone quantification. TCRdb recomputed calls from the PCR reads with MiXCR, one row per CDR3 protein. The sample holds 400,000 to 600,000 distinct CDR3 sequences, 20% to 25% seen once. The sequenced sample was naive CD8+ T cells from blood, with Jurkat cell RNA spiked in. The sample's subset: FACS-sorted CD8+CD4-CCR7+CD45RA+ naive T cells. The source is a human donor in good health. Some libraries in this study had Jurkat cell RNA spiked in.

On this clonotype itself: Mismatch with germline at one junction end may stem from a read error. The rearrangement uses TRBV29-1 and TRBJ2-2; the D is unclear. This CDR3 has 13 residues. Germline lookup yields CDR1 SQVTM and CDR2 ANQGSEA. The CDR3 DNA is TGCAGCGTTGCGGGCCTGAACTCCGGGGAGCTGTTTTTT. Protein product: CSVAGLNSGELFF.

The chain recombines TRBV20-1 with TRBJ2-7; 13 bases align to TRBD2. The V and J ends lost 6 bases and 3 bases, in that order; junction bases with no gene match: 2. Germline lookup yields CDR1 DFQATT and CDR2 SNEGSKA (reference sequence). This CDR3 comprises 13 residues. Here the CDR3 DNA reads TGCAGTGCCTGGACTAGCGGGAGCTACGAGCAGTACTTC. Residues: CSAWTSGSYEQYF.